This TCR beta chain originates from a study of T cell changes during pregnancy in multiple sclerosis. The CDR3 has 15 residues. In germline, CDR1 is LNHDA, CDR2 SQIVND (reference sequence). Trimming removed 11 bases at V and 0 bases at J, with 17 bases between. Profiling relied on immunoSEQ multiplex PCR, and the TCRdb table lists in-frame clones only, not all of them. The data contain about 28,000 clones, nearly 90% of them seen just once; the ten biggest clones take up 0.8%. The sample in question was CD4+ T cells from peripheral blood mononuclear cells, obtained in the second trimester of pregnancy. This chain connects TRBV19 to TRBJ1-5; a weak D match, TRBD1 (5 bases). This receptor was obtained from a female donor with multiple sclerosis, enrolled in a pregnancy study. Here the CDR3 reads CALGGGGDSNQPQHF. In nucleotides, the CDR3 is TGTGCCCTCGGGGGAGGAGGGGATAGCAATCAGCCCCAGCATTTT.